This TCR beta chain emerged from a study of beta chain features in type 1 diabetes. The CDR3 is 19 amino acids. The V gene's germline CDR1 is LNHDA and CDR2 SQIVND (reference sequence). With V trimmed by 5 bases and J by 7 bases, 14 bases remained unmatched. Of the isolated RNA, all was reverse transcribed, and so the sequenced material was expressed TCRB transcripts. Assay: immunoSEQ multiplex PCR; the TCRdb copy retains only in-frame clones and omits some. The sample carries fewer than 900,000 clones, about a sixth recorded once. Donors underwent one heparinised blood draw, about 120 mL on average. CD45RO/CCR7/CD25/CD127/CD95/CD27 staining was used to isolate CD4+ naive, central memory, regulatory and stem cell-like memory cells by sorting. Each sorted population was over 98% pure. This clone was detected only a few times.

V usage is TRBV19 and J usage is TRBJ2-4; TRBD2 matches at 16 bases. The source of this sequence is a woman aged 18-30 years in good health. Sequenced sample: naive CD4+ T cells from blood. The CDR3 sequence is CASSPGRKLGLAGGNIQYF. The CDR3 DNA follows: TGTGCCAGTAGTCCCGGACGGAAATTGGGACTAGCGGGAGGGAACATTCAGTACTTC.